A selection of T cell receptor beta chains follows, all from one sample in a study of OX40 agonist ivuxolimab in advanced cancers. Sequencing was performed with immunoSEQ multiplex PCR; in TCRdb, only in-frame clones are kept and a portion is missing. Here the sample spans roughly 75,000 clones, around 84% being singletons. This specimen was CD4+ or CD8+ T cells sorted from blood, taken in a trial of the OX40 agonist ivuxolimab. The origin of the receptors is an adult with an advanced solid tumor such as melanoma, head and neck, liver or kidney cancer. Each CDR3 is given with its conserved first and last residue. Fields, in order: V gene, J gene, clone size, D gene, CDR3 protein, CDR3 DNA. A D gene is named only where the DNA matches it firmly. Size values are once, few and many counts, or a class for expanded clones, and some rows have none.

V gene: TRBV27
J gene: TRBJ2-7
clone size: few
D gene: TRBD2
CDR3 protein: CASSSNPPWQAGFYEQYF
CDR3 DNA: TGTGCCAGCAGTTCCAACCCCCCTTGGCAAGCGGGATTTTACGAGCAGTACTTC

V gene: TRBV6-1
J gene: TRBJ1-3
clone size: NA
D gene: NA
CDR3 protein: CASSEFGTVTGNTIYF
CDR3 DNA: TGTGCCAGCAGTGAATTTGGGACGGTAACTGGAAACACCATATATTTT

V gene: TRBV6-1
J gene: TRBJ1-5
clone size: NA
D gene: NA
CDR3 protein: CASSIQVGSNQPQHF
CDR3 DNA: TGTGCCAGCAGTATACAAGTTGGGAGCAATCAGCCCCAGCATTTT

V gene: TRBV18
J gene: TRBJ1-1
clone size: once
D gene: NA
CDR3 protein: CASSPPTPERGKAFF
CDR3 DNA: TGTGCCAGCTCACCACCAACCCCCGAGAGGGGAAAAGCTTTCTTT

V gene: TRBV5-1
J gene: TRBJ1-4
clone size: NA
D gene: NA
CDR3 protein: CASSAQGSANEKLFF
CDR3 DNA: TGCGCCAGCAGCGCGCAGGGGTCGGCTAATGAAAAACTGTTTTTT

V gene: TRBV6-5
J gene: TRBJ2-2
clone size: NA
D gene: NA
CDR3 protein: CASSYKTGNTGELFF
CDR3 DNA: TGTGCCAGCAGTTACAAGACAGGGAACACCGGGGAGCTGTTTTTT

V gene: TRBV5-6
J gene: TRBJ2-5
clone size: NA
D gene: NA
CDR3 protein: CASSYRYQETQYF
CDR3 DNA: TGTGCCAGCAGCTACAGGTACCAAGAGACCCAGTACTTC

V gene: TRBV18
J gene: TRBJ2-5
clone size: once
D gene: NA
CDR3 protein: CASSPGWGQETQYF
CDR3 DNA: TGTGCCAGCTCACCCGGCTGGGGACAAGAGACCCAGTACTTC

V gene: TRBV19
J gene: TRBJ1-5
clone size: NA
D gene: TRBD1
CDR3 protein: CASSGPTGPNQPQHF
CDR3 DNA: TGTGCCAGTAGTGGGCCGACAGGGCCCAATCAGCCCCAGCATTTT

V gene: TRBV7-9
J gene: TRBJ2-1
clone size: NA
D gene: NA
CDR3 protein: CASSLRVQFF
CDR3 DNA: TGTGCCAGCAGCTTAAGGGTGCAGTTCTTC

V gene: TRBV6-5
J gene: TRBJ2-7
clone size: NA
D gene: NA
CDR3 protein: CASSYSRLSFYEQYF
CDR3 DNA: TGTGCCAGCAGTTACTCGCGCCTCAGCTTCTACGAGCAGTACTTC

V gene: TRBV6-4
J gene: TRBJ2-2
clone size: NA
D gene: TRBD2
CDR3 protein: CASSVRGGTGELFF
CDR3 DNA: TGTGCCAGCAGTGTCCGGGGGGGGACCGGGGAGCTGTTTTTT

V gene: TRBV6-1
J gene: TRBJ1-1
clone size: once
D gene: NA
CDR3 protein: CASSQIQGGNTEAFF
CDR3 DNA: TGTGCCAGCAGTCAAATTCAGGGAGGGAACACTGAAGCTTTCTTT

V gene: TRBV6-6
J gene: TRBJ1-1
clone size: NA
D gene: NA
CDR3 protein: CASSPFLGGENTEAFF
CDR3 DNA: TGTGCCAGCAGCCCCTTCTTGGGGGGGGAAAACACTGAAGCTTTCTTT

V gene: TRBV29-1
J gene: TRBJ2-1
clone size: NA
D gene: TRBD1
CDR3 protein: CSVDRGSSYNEQFF
CDR3 DNA: TGCAGCGTCGACAGGGGGAGCTCCTACAATGAGCAGTTCTTC

V gene: TRBV30
J gene: TRBJ2-1
clone size: NA
D gene: NA
CDR3 protein: CAWTGRVYNEQFF
CDR3 DNA: TGTGCCTGGACTGGACGGGTTTACAATGAGCAGTTCTTC

V gene: TRBV30
J gene: TRBJ1-2
clone size: NA
D gene: NA
CDR3 protein: CAWTGVNYGYTF
CDR3 DNA: TGTGCCTGGACAGGAGTGAACTATGGCTACACCTTC

V gene: TRBV2
J gene: TRBJ1-1
clone size: NA
D gene: NA
CDR3 protein: CASTRVTEAFF
CDR3 DNA: TGTGCCAGCACCCGAGTCACTGAAGCTTTCTTT

V gene: TRBV7-9
J gene: TRBJ2-1
clone size: NA
D gene: TRBD2
CDR3 protein: CASSSLEVLAGGNEQFF
CDR3 DNA: TGTGCCAGCAGCTCTTTGGAGGTGCTAGCGGGAGGCAATGAGCAGTTCTTC

V gene: TRBV5-1
J gene: TRBJ2-7
clone size: NA
D gene: TRBD2
CDR3 protein: CASSGGTSRTEQYF
CDR3 DNA: TGCGCCAGCAGCGGCGGGACTAGCCGCACCGAGCAGTACTTC

V gene: TRBV6-1
J gene: TRBJ2-3
clone size: NA
D gene: NA
CDR3 protein: CASSEDRTSTDTQYF
CDR3 DNA: TGTGCCAGCAGTGAGGACCGTACTAGCACAGATACGCAGTATTTT

V gene: TRBV7-9
J gene: TRBJ2-3
clone size: once
D gene: TRBD1
CDR3 protein: CASSWDRSRTDTQYF
CDR3 DNA: TGTGCCAGCAGCTGGGACAGGTCCCGCACAGATACGCAGTATTTT

V gene: TRBV6-5
J gene: TRBJ1-2
clone size: NA
D gene: NA
CDR3 protein: CASSYSRVGRTYGYTF
CDR3 DNA: TGTGCCAGCAGTTACTCGAGAGTGGGGCGGACCTATGGCTACACCTTC